This TCR beta chain came from a study of blood T cell repertoires in COVID-19 (dated by TCRdb to about 2020). Looking at the study overall: Samples covering the acute and convalescent phases of COVID-19 were provided by collaborators in the United States, Italy and Spain. The prospective study material was composed of cDNA or gDNA derived from T cells, B-cell-depleted T cells, or PBMCs. Subjects who had been exposed to COVID-19, were actively infected with it, or had recovered from it provided the deeply sampled blood TCRbeta repertoires that made up the dataset. A freely available public database, intended as a resource for researchers studying the immune response to SARS-CoV-2, is where the repertoires were released. Samples came from the ongoing ImmuneRACE study (first 160 participants) plus 1,254 subjects from 6 global collaborators. Nearly every sample came with metadata listing a de-identified subject ID, COVID-19 status, age in years and sex. HLA class I and class II types, where available, came from metadata supplied by the sample provider rather than from assay-based typing. Overall study outcomes, separate from this receptor: How much clinical and demographic metadata was included differed by source and by participant, and the metadata was provided uncurated.

Each collaborating institution followed its own protocols to collect whole blood in K2EDTA tubes. For TCRbeta analysis, collaborators shipped samples as frozen whole blood, isolated PBMCs, or DNA extracted from either of those sample types. Note on this clone: This receptor's antigen is unknown. No much larger clone is present one base from it, and per-base qualities are unavailable.

According to the germline V gene, CDR1 reads MGHDK and CDR2 reads SYGVNS. The CDR3 holds 13 amino acids from the cysteine to the phenylalanine. The sequence is cut down to CDR3 DNA, 39 bases in frame from base 1. Cut back by 6 bases and 0 bases, the V and J ends lie 7 bases apart. TCRbeta CDR3 regions were amplified from genomic DNA using the immunoSEQ Assay, a bias-controlled multiplex PCR. Under the source paper's analysis protocol: Nucleated cell counts per sample were estimated from amplification of reference gene primers within the assay. To quantify the absolute abundance of each unique TCRbeta CDR3 rearrangement, sequence reads were collapsed and filtered. For each sample, productive Simpson clonality was calculated as the square root of Simpson's diversity index across productive rearrangements. Drawn from immuneACCESS, this table holds only the in-frame rearrangements with V and J called that TCRdb kept. Clones are partly lost; checked studies trace under half to an unresolved V gene and leave the rest unexplained. V and J calls and clone size are those listed in that table; D and trimming were worked out from the DNA. The sample has about 85,000 clones on record, around 90% of them singletons. The ten largest make up about 5.2% of the sample.

Sample: peripheral blood. This sequence uses TRBV25-1 and TRBJ2-3, with the D gene call left open. The clonotype originates from a man in his sixties with acute or convalescent COVID-19. The DNA sequence is as follows: TGTGCCAGCAGCCTTCGGAGCACAGATACGCAGTATTTT. Its protein reads: CASSLRSTDTQYF.